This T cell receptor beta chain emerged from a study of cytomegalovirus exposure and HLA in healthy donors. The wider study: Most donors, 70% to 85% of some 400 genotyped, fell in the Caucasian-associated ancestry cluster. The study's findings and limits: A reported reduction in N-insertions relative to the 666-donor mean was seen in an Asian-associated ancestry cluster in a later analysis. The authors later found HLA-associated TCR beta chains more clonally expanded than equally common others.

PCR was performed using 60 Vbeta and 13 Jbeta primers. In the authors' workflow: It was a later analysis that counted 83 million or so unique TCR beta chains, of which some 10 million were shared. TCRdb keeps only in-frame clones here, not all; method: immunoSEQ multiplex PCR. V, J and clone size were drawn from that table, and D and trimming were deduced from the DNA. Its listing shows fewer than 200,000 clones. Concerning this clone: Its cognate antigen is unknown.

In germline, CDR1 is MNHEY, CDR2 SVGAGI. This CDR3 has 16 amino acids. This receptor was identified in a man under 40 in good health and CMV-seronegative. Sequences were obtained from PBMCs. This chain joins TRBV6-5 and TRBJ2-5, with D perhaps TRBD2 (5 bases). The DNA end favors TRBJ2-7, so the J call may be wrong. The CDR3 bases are TGTGCCAGCAGTTACTCGAACAACGGGGACTCCTACGAGCAGTACTTC. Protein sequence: CASSYSNNGDSYEQYF.